The next 3 T cell receptor beta chains were all read from a single sample in a study of shared clonotypes between healthy human individuals. Assay used: immunoSEQ multiplex PCR; TCRdb lists only in-frame clones, some missing. Counted here are over 2 million clones, about 95% occurring once; the ten biggest clones make up about 0.13%. Input material: naive CD4+ T cells sorted from blood. As to subset: CD45RA+ positively selected. These receptors were obtained from a man younger than 35 in good health.

The CDR3 loop is CASSPTDRVLTYEQYF. CDR3 nucleotide sequence: TGTGCCAGCAGTCCCACGGACAGGGTTCTTACCTACGAGCAGTACTTC. The chain combines TRBV27 with TRBJ2-7; 8 bases agree with TRBD1. The CDR3 consists of 16 residues. With 5 bases clipped from V and 2 bases from J, the junction kept 11 bases outside the gene matches. CDR1 and CDR2 (germline): MNHEY, SMNVEV (reference sequence).

The chain combines TRBV4-2 with TRBJ1-5, with 10 bases fitting TRBD1. The CDR3 has 16 amino acids. With V trimmed by 1 base and J by 5 bases, 5 bases remained unmatched. Germline V gene lookup returns CDR1 LGHNA and CDR2 YNFKEQ. The DNA for the CDR3 is TGTGCCAGCAGCCAAGTTGCCGGGACAGGGGATCAGCCCCAGCATTTT. Translation gives CASSQVAGTGDQPQHF.

This chain uses TRBV28 with TRBJ1-1, with D hard to call. The V end lost 6 bases, the J end lost 11 bases, and 7 bases lay between the germline ends. The germline V gene has CDR1 MDHEN and CDR2 SYDVKM. This CDR3 has 9 residues. CDR3 DNA: TGTGCCAGCAGCCCCGGGGCTTTCTTT. It specifies CASSPGAFF.